This T cell receptor (beta chain) is drawn from a study of blood T cell repertoires in COVID-19. Per the original data handling: Researchers report that nucleated cell counts were estimated from reference gene primer amplification. TCRdb's copy holds only in-frame clones and misses some; the assay was immunoSEQ multiplex PCR. V and J calls and clone size are given by that table; D and trimming were obtained from the DNA. This table has about 200,000 clones, about 86% appearing once. The participants were between roughly 18 and 90 years old and came from about two dozen US areas. Participants' reported clinical history set cohort assignment. V lost 4 bases and J lost 1; bases outside the gene matches: 5. The CDR3 is 16 residues long. Germline values: CDR1 SGDLS, CDR2 YYNGEE. This clone was detected a few times.

The source of this sequence is a woman between 40 and 55 years old with acute COVID-19. The chain recombines TRBV9 with TRBJ2-5; 12 nucleotides align to TRBD2. Sequences were obtained from PBMCs or T cells enriched from blood (not recorded which). CDR3 residues: CASSPGTSGPQETQYF. The CDR3 region has the DNA TGTGCCAGCAGCCCCGGGACTAGCGGGCCCCAAGAGACCCAGTACTTC.